This T cell receptor beta chain originates from a study of blood T cell repertoires in COVID-19 (dated by TCRdb to 2018 to 2020). Broadly, across the study: Samples covering the acute and convalescent phases of COVID-19 were provided by collaborators in the United States, Italy and Spain. The prospective study material was composed of cDNA or gDNA derived from T cells, B-cell-depleted T cells, or PBMCs. Subjects who had been exposed to COVID-19, were actively infected with it, or had recovered from it provided the deeply sampled blood TCRbeta repertoires that made up the dataset. A freely available public database, intended as a resource for researchers studying the immune response to SARS-CoV-2, is where the repertoires were released. Samples came from the ongoing ImmuneRACE study (first 160 participants) plus 1,254 subjects from 6 global collaborators. Nearly every sample came with metadata listing a de-identified subject ID, COVID-19 status, age in years and sex. HLA class I and class II types, where available, came from metadata supplied by the sample provider rather than from assay-based typing. The study at large found these results: The amount of clinical and demographic metadata varied by source and participant and was provided uncurated.

The immunoSEQ Assay, a bias-controlled multiplex PCR, was used to amplify TCRbeta CDR3 regions from genomic DNA. The original methods were these. The number of nucleated cells in each sample was estimated from the amplification of reference gene primers within the assay. To quantify the absolute abundance of each unique TCRbeta CDR3 rearrangement, sequence reads were collapsed and filtered. Productive Simpson clonality was computed per sample as the square root of Simpson's diversity index over productive rearrangements. Imported from immuneACCESS, the table was reduced by TCRdb to in-frame sequences with V and J called. These copies leave out some clones; in studies compared against another copy, an unresolved V gene accounts for under half, and the cause of the remainder is not known. That table supplies the V and J calls and clone size; D and trimming were determined from the DNA. The sample profile shows 200,000 to 300,000 clones; around 83% of them were found once. Together, the top ten hold approximately 2% of the sample.

Another Seattle source contributed samples from volunteer blood donors who had recovered from COVID-19. The collaborating institutions used their own protocols to collect whole blood in K2EDTA tubes. For TCRbeta analysis, collaborators shipped samples in one of three forms: frozen whole blood, isolated PBMCs, or DNA extracted from either of those sample types. There are a few counts of this clone. The target of this receptor is not known. No quality values exist for individual bases; no much larger clone is one base distant. From V the trimming removes 4 bases and from J it removes 6 bases, while the gene matches leave 2 bases of the junction unaccounted for. Looking up the germline V gene (reference sequence) yields CDR1 DFQATT and CDR2 SNEGSKA. From its cysteine to its phenylalanine, the CDR3 spans 11 amino acids. The sequence is cut down to CDR3 DNA, 33 bases in frame from base 1.

The V and J genes are TRBV20-1 and TRBJ1-1; the junction holds 7 bases that match TRBD1. The receptor was derived from a man between 35 and 55 years old who had recovered from COVID-19. What was sequenced was peripheral blood. The CDR3: CSAITGAEAFF. The sequenced DNA is TGCAGTGCTATAACAGGGGCTGAAGCTTTCTTT.